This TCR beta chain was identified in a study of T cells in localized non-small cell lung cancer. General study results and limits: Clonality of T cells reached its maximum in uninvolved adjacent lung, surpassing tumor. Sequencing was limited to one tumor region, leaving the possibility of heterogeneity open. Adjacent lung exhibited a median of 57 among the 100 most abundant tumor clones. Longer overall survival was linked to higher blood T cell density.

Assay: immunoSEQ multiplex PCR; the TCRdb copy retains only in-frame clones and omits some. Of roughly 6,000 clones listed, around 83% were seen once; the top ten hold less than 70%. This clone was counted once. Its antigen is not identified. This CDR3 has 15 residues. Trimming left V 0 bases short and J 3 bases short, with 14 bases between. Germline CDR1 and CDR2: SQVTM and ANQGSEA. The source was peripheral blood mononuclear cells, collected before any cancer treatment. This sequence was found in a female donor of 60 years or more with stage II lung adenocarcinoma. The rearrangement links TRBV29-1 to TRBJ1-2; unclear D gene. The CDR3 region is CSVEEPIGRDYGYTF. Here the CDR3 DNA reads TGCAGCGTTGAAGAGCCCATAGGGAGGGACTATGGCTACACCTTC.